These 15 T cell receptor beta chains came from one sample sequenced in a study of T cell changes during pregnancy in multiple sclerosis. The protocol was immunoSEQ multiplex PCR, while the TCRdb copy is restricted to in-frame clones and leaves out a portion. Among 35,000 to 40,000 clones listed, around 90% were seen once. Here the sequenced sample was CD4+ T cells from peripheral blood mononuclear cells, taken in the second trimester of pregnancy. All receptors come from a female donor with multiple sclerosis, enrolled in a pregnancy study.

The chain is built from TRBV30 and TRBJ2-5; TRBD2 matches at 11 bases. Trimming removed 1 base from V and 9 bases from J; junction bases left unmatched: 7. Germline values: CDR1 GTSNPN, CDR2 SVGIG (reference sequence). This CDR3 has 14 residues. The CDR3 reads CAWSALAGVQPQYF. CDR3 sequence (DNA): TGTGCCTGGAGTGCACTAGCGGGAGTCCAGCCCCAGTACTTC.

This chain joins TRBV5-1 and TRBJ2-1; 9 nucleotides agree with TRBD2. Trimming at V came to 0 bases and at J to 5 bases, leaving 3 bases not matched to a gene. This CDR3 comprises 15 residues. Germline CDR1 is SGHRS and CDR2 is YFSETQ. This chain's CDR3 is CASSLGSGSHNEQFF. Written as DNA, the CDR3 is TGCGCCAGCAGCTTGGGTAGCGGGAGCCACAATGAGCAGTTCTTC.

The chain couples TRBV7-2 to TRBJ2-7; 12 nucleotides align to TRBD1. Per germline, CDR1 SGHTA and CDR2 FQGNSA. The ends lost 5 bases at V and 2 bases at J; junction bases unmatched: 1. The CDR3 totals 14 residues. The CDR3: CASSGTGGAYEQYF. CDR3 DNA sequence: TGTGCCAGCAGCGGGACAGGGGGCGCCTACGAGCAGTACTTC.

The rearrangement uses TRBV28 and TRBJ2-1; unclear D gene. This CDR3 is built from 15 residues. V was shortened by 3 bases and J by 0 bases, with 9 bases between the two germline ends. CDR1 and CDR2 from the germline V gene are MDHEN and SYDVKM. CDR3 protein: CASSLVARSYNEQFF. DNA of the CDR3: TGTGCCAGCAGTTTGGTAGCACGCTCCTACAATGAGCAGTTCTTC.

The V gene is TRBV5-1, the J gene TRBJ2-5, with 8 bases matching TRBD2. J lost 1 base, V lost 4 bases, and 12 bases had no gene match. The CDR3 loop spans 17 amino acids. Germline V gives CDR1 SGHRS, CDR2 YFSETQ. CDR3 nucleotides: TGCGCCAGCAGCCCTGGGCCGGCGGGGGGTCTCCAAGAGACCCAGTACTTC. Encoded protein: CASSPGPAGGLQETQYF.

The chain has TRBV14 and TRBJ2-3; a weak D match, TRBD2 (6 bases). The germline V and J ends were trimmed by 4 bases and 4 bases, with 18 bases remaining between them. Germline values: CDR1 SGHDN, CDR2 FVKESK. The CDR3 spans 16 residues. CDR3 sequence reads: CASSRDLGGRADTQYF. Here the CDR3 DNA reads TGTGCCAGCAGCCGAGATTTGGGAGGTCGGGCAGATACGCAGTATTTT.

The V and J genes are TRBV2 and TRBJ2-5, with 9 bases lining up with TRBD1. The CDR3 has 14 residues. Losses at the gene ends were 6 bases for V and 2 bases for J; bases not matched to a gene: 4. Germline CDR1 reads SNHLY; CDR2 reads FYNNEI. The CDR3 DNA follows: TGTGCCAGCAGGATGGGACAGGGACAAGAGACCCAGTACTTC. It yields the protein CASRMGQGQETQYF.

The rearrangement links TRBV7-9 to TRBJ1-1; 7 bases agree with TRBD1. The CDR3 contains 14 residues. The trim removed 3 bases at V and 1 base at J, leaving 2 bases unmatched. The V gene's germline CDR1 is SEHNR and CDR2 FQNEAQ (reference sequence). The CDR3 loop reads CASSLTGTNTEAFF. The CDR3 DNA reads TGTGCCAGCAGCTTGACAGGGACGAACACTGAAGCTTTCTTT.

This chain links TRBV2 with TRBJ2-1; 9 nucleotides align to TRBD2. Germline V gives CDR1 SNHLY, CDR2 FYNNEI. The CDR3 loop spans 16 amino acids. With 6 bases clipped from V and 7 bases from J, the junction kept 13 bases outside the gene matches. The CDR3 loop reads CASRGSWSGRKNEQFF. CDR3 sequence (DNA): TGTGCCAGCAGAGGAAGTTGGAGCGGGAGGAAGAATGAGCAGTTCTTC.

The chain carries TRBV19 and TRBJ1-5; a possible D gene is TRBD1 (6 bases). The CDR3 spans 16 residues. V dropped 6 bases and J dropped 2 bases, with 17 bases sitting between them. Per germline, CDR1 LNHDA and CDR2 SQIVND (reference sequence). The chain's CDR3 is CASSRRQARGNQPQHF. CDR3 sequence (DNA): TGTGCCAGTAGCCGACGACAGGCGCGGGGCAATCAGCCCCAGCATTTT.

The V and J genes are TRBV6-1 and TRBJ1-2; a weak D match, TRBD1 (6 bases). This CDR3 has 14 residues. V lost 4 bases and J 7 bases, leaving 16 bases between the germline ends. Germline CDR1 reads MNHNS; CDR2 reads SASEGT. CDR3: CASSVLGASSGYTF. CDR3 DNA sequence: TGTGCCAGCAGTGTCTTGGGGGCCTCTTCTGGCTACACCTTC.

The J gene is TRBJ2-2, the V gene TRBV7-3; D gene unclear. The CDR3 spans 12 residues. Trimming shortened V by 5 bases and J by 5 bases, and 6 bases separated the two germline ends. Germline lookup yields CDR1 SGHTA and CDR2 FQGTGA. The DNA of the CDR3 is TGTGCCAGCAGCCCAACAACCGGGGAGCTGTTTTTT. Translation gives CASSPTTGELFF.

The chain is built from TRBV4-3 and TRBJ2-6, with D possibly matching TRBD1 (5 bases). The V gene lost 3 bases and the J gene lost 11 bases, with 11 bases spanning the gap. The CDR3 spans 13 residues. Germline V gene data show CDR1 as LGHNA and CDR2 as YSLEER. The CDR3 nucleotides are TGCGCCAGCAGCCACCCAGGGCAGCACGTCCTGACTTTC. Translated: CASSHPGQHVLTF.

This sequence joins TRBV7-2 and TRBJ2-2; 8 bases line up with TRBD1. This CDR3 has 15 amino acids. V lost 5 bases to trimming and J lost 3 bases; unmatched junction nucleotides: 5. From germline, CDR1 is SGHTA and CDR2 FQGNSA. This CDR3 reads CASSEDRVYTGELFF. The CDR3 DNA is TGTGCCAGCAGCGAGGACAGGGTTTACACCGGGGAGCTGTTTTTT.

The chain links TRBV5-1 to TRBJ2-1, with a tentative D call TRBD1 (6 bases). The CDR3 runs to 13 residues. CDR1 SGHRS and CDR2 YFSETQ come from the germline V gene. The ends were cut back, 1 base at V and 9 bases at J, with 11 bases in the middle. CDR3 amino acids: CASSLIQGGEQFF. CDR3 in DNA: TGCGCCAGCAGCTTGATACAGGGTGGTGAGCAGTTCTTC.